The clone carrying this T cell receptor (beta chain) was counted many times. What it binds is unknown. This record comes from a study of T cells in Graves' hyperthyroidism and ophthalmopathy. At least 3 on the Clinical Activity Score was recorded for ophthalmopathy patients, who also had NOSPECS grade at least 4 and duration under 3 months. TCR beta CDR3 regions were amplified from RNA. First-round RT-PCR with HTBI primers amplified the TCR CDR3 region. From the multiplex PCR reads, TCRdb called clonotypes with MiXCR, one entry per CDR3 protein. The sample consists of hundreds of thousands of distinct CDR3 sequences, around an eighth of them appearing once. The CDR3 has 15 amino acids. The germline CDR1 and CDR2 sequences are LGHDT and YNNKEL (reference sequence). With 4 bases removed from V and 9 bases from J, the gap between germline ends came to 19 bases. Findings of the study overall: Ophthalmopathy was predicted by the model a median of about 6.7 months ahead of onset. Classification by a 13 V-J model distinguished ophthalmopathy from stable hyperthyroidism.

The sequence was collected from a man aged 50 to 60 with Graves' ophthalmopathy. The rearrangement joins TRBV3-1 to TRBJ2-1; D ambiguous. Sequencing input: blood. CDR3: CASSPVWFPSSEQFF. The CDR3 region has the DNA TGTGCCAGCAGCCCCGTCTGGTTCCCTTCAAGTGAGCAGTTCTTC.